The sequence of this TCR beta chain was determined in a study of blood T cell repertoires in COVID-19. In the study overall: Material from acute and convalescent COVID-19 was sourced from the United States, Italy and Spain. The analysed material was cDNA or gDNA that came from T cells, B-cell-depleted T cells, or PBMCs.

Study processing details: Amplification of reference gene primers was used by the study to estimate nucleated cell counts. Some clones are missing from TCRdb's copy, which holds only in-frame ones; the method was immunoSEQ multiplex PCR. The DNA gave D and trimming, while V, J and clone size come from that table. The table lists under 300,000 clones, 75% to 90% of them singletons. Sequencing was done on a sample of peripheral blood. This receptor was identified in a man between 45 and 60 years old with acute or convalescent COVID-19.

The CDR3 loop reads CASSIGTQLRGYTF. Here the CDR3 DNA reads TGTGCCAGCAGCATTGGGACTCAGCTCCGTGGCTACACCTTC. This chain joins TRBV7-8 and TRBJ1-2; tentatively, D is TRBD1 (5 bases). V was trimmed by 5 bases and J by 7 bases, leaving 17 bases between them. The germline gives CDR1 SGHVS, CDR2 FQNEAQ. The CDR3 has 14 amino acids.